The 28 T cell receptor beta chains below come from one sample, sequenced in a study of cytotoxic CD8 clonotypes in ibrutinib-treated CLL. Profiled with immunoSEQ multiplex PCR; TCRdb holds only in-frame clones, not every one. The profile shows hundreds of thousands of clones, 70% of them singletons. The specimen was PBMCs, collected after 24 months of ibrutinib treatment. The receptors come from a human donor with chronic lymphocytic leukemia.

The chain recombines TRBV5-1 with TRBJ2-3, with 7 bases lining up with TRBD2. The length of the CDR3 is 16 residues. Germline V gives CDR1 SGHRS, CDR2 YFSETQ. Trimming at V came to 4 bases and at J to 0 bases, leaving 8 bases not matched to a gene. The CDR3 spells CASSLASGLSTDTQYF. For the CDR3, the DNA is TGCGCCAGCAGCCTAGCTAGCGGCCTTAGCACAGATACGCAGTATTTT.

This clone was seen only a few times. The genes are TRBV14 and TRBJ2-1, with a weak D call TRBD2 (5 bases). This CDR3 has 15 amino acids. Germline V lookup: CDR1 SGHDN, CDR2 FVKESK. V lost 3 bases to trimming and J lost 14 bases, with 23 bases between them. CDR3 sequence reads: CASSQAILDPTSKFF. The DNA for the CDR3 is TGTGCCAGCAGCCAGGCTATCCTCGACCCTACTAGTAAGTTCTTC.

The rearrangement uses TRBV7-3 and TRBJ1-2; D remains ambiguous. The CDR3 runs 14 residues. The germline V gene has CDR1 SGHTA and CDR2 FQGTGA. V dropped 1 base and J dropped 7 bases, with 13 bases sitting between them. DNA for the CDR3: TGTGCCAGCAGCTTAAACCCAGTAACGGGTGGCTACACCTTC. This codes for CASSLNPVTGGYTF.

This clone was detected a few times. The chain combines TRBV6-6 with TRBJ1-5, with D perhaps TRBD1 (5 bases). The CDR3 sequence is 15 residues long. Trimming took off 7 bases at V and 0 bases at J, with 13 bases between the two ends. Germline values: CDR1 MNHNY, CDR2 SVGAGI (reference sequence). The CDR3 coding sequence is TGTGCCAGCACCGTAGGGGAACCTAGCAATCAGCCCCAGCATTTT. Residues: CASTVGEPSNQPQHF.

The chain uses TRBV5-4 and TRBJ2-5; D uncertain. The germline V gene has CDR1 SGHNT and CDR2 YYREEE (reference sequence). With 4 bases removed from V and 0 bases from J, the gap between germline ends came to 16 bases. CDR3 length equals 16 residues. The chain's CDR3 is CASSVGAALYQETQYF. In DNA form, the CDR3 reads TGTGCCAGCAGCGTAGGTGCGGCCCTGTACCAAGAGACCCAGTACTTC.

V gene TRBV27 combines with J gene TRBJ2-4; tentative D call: TRBD1 (5 bases). V lost 7 bases to trimming and J lost 8 bases, with 15 bases between them. Germline CDR1 MNHEY, CDR2 SMNVEV (reference sequence). CDR3 size: 13 residues. As DNA, the CDR3 is TGTGCCAGCATGGTGGCAGGGAAACACATTCAGTACTTC. This encodes CASMVAGKHIQYF.

The V call is TRBV2, the J call TRBJ1-4, with D maybe TRBD1 (5 bases). Germline V gene data show CDR1 as SNHLY and CDR2 as FYNNEI. The CDR3 is 15 residues long. Trimming took off 2 bases at V and 0 bases at J, with 7 bases between the two ends. CDR3 protein: CASSEMGATNEKLFF. CDR3 DNA: TGTGCCAGCAGTGAAATGGGGGCAACTAATGAAAAACTGTTTTTT.

Notes on this clone: The same CDR3 is also encoded by other DNA sequences in this sample. V and J are TRBV6-6 and TRBJ2-7, with D maybe TRBD2 (6 bases). This CDR3 comprises 14 residues. The V end lost 0 bases, the J end lost 3 bases, and 9 bases lay between the germline ends. Germline values: CDR1 MNHNY, CDR2 SVGAGI (reference sequence). The CDR3 sequence: CASSYSSGSYEQYF. The DNA for the CDR3 is TGTGCCAGCAGTTACTCGTCCGGGAGCTACGAGCAGTACTTC.

The chain couples TRBV6-5 to TRBJ1-2, with D unresolved. This CDR3 is built from 15 residues. V lost 2 bases, J lost 6 bases, and 16 bases lay in between. The germline V gene encodes CDR1 MNHEY and CDR2 SVGAGI. CDR3 sequence reads: CASSYAPGQQHGYTF. The DNA for the CDR3 is TGTGCCAGCAGTTACGCCCCTGGGCAGCAACATGGCTACACCTTC.

The table lists this clone with a count of one. This rearrangement joins TRBV29-1 to TRBJ2-5; D assignment may be TRBD1 or TRBD2 (5 bases each). CDR3 length: 13 amino acids. Germline CDR1 reads SQVTM; CDR2 reads ANQGSEA. Trimming cost V 1 base and J 2 bases, with 8 bases left between them. For the CDR3, the DNA is TGCAGCGTTGAAGGGGGGTTGCAAGAGACCCAGTACTTC. Protein product: CSVEGGLQETQYF.

The chain uses TRBV18 and TRBJ2-7; TRBD1 matches 9 bases. The V segment lost 3 bases and the J segment 0 bases; nucleotides outside the gene matches: 3. Germline-derived CDR1 and CDR2 are KGHSH and LQKENI. The CDR3 covers 15 residues. The CDR3 is CASSPSDRGSYEQYF. The CDR3 DNA reads as TGTGCCAGCTCACCGTCGGACAGGGGCTCCTACGAGCAGTACTTC.

This chain links TRBV7-9 with TRBJ2-5; the match to TRBD1 covers 7 bases. Looked up from germline, CDR1 is SEHNR and CDR2 is FQNEAQ (reference sequence). The CDR3 length is 13 residues. With 5 bases clipped from V and 5 bases from J, the junction kept 5 bases outside the gene matches. Here the CDR3 reads CASSPDRVETQYF. The CDR3 DNA sequence: TGTGCCAGCAGCCCCGACAGGGTGGAGACCCAGTACTTC.

This chain joins TRBV12-5 and TRBJ1-1; D remains unclear. The V gene lost 1 base and the J gene lost 7 bases, with 13 bases spanning the gap. The CDR3 has 14 residues. The germline gives CDR1 LGHNT, CDR2 FRNRAP. CDR3 protein: CASGLAYGEGEAFF. In DNA form, the CDR3 reads TGTGCTAGTGGTTTGGCATATGGGGAGGGTGAAGCTTTCTTT.

This chain connects TRBV29-1 to TRBJ2-2, with TRBD2 as a possible D gene (5 bases). The V end lost 5 bases, the J end lost 4 bases, and 14 bases lay between the germline ends. There are 14 residues in the CDR3. Germline values: CDR1 SQVTM, CDR2 ANQGSEA. Here the CDR3 DNA reads TGCAGCGTTCAGACCGGGGTGGGCACCGGGGAGCTGTTTTTT. Amino acid sequence: CSVQTGVGTGELFF.

The chain carries TRBV28 and TRBJ2-5; D unresolved. CDR1 MDHEN and CDR2 SYDVKM come from the germline V gene. The CDR3 loop spans 14 amino acids. The ends were cut back, 6 bases at V and 4 bases at J, with 15 bases in the middle. The CDR3 loop reads CASRGGHPLETQYF. The CDR3 region has the DNA TGTGCCAGCAGAGGTGGGCATCCCCTAGAGACCCAGTACTTC.

The rearrangement uses TRBV7-8 and TRBJ2-3, with 8 bases identical to TRBD2. Germline values: CDR1 SGHVS, CDR2 FQNEAQ. Trimming cost V 1 base and J 1 base; bases outside gene matches: 10. The CDR3 consists of 18 residues. This chain's CDR3 is CASSLDGRLAGRTDTQYF. The CDR3 region has the DNA TGTGCCAGCAGCTTAGATGGGCGGCTAGCGGGCCGCACAGATACGCAGTATTTT.

V gene TRBV2 combines with J gene TRBJ2-3; D unclear. The CDR3 runs 12 residues. Trimming took off 4 bases at V and 8 bases at J, with 10 bases between the two ends. Germline-derived CDR1 and CDR2 are SNHLY and FYNNEI. DNA of the CDR3: TGTGCCAGCAGTGGAACAGTAGGTACGCAGTATTTT. This gives the protein CASSGTVGTQYF.

A note on this clone: One end of the junction is discordant with germline, which a read error may explain. The chain couples TRBV7-7 to TRBJ2-2, with 10 bases lining up with TRBD1. CDR1 is SSHAT and CDR2 is FNYEAQ in the germline V gene (reference sequence). The CDR3 sequence is 15 residues long. Here the CDR3 DNA reads TGTGCTAGCAGCCTCGGGACAGGGGACACCGGGGAGCTGTTTTTT. This sequence encodes CASSLGTGDTGELFF.

The chain couples TRBV5-4 to TRBJ2-1; D possibly corresponds to TRBD2 (6 bases). Germline CDR1 reads SGHNT; CDR2 reads YYREEE (reference sequence). The CDR3 is made up of 17 amino acids. The V end lost 3 bases, the J end lost 3 bases, and 19 bases lay between the germline ends. The CDR3 is CASSWGGVQRVYNEQFF. CDR3 nucleotide sequence: TGTGCCAGCAGCTGGGGAGGTGTACAGCGGGTCTACAATGAGCAGTTCTTC. Full variable domain (missing parts from reference TRBV5-4 and TRBJ2-1): ETGVTQSPTHLIKTRGQQVTLRCSSQSGHNTVSWYQQALGQGPQFIFQYYREEENGRGNFPPRFSGLQFPNYSSELNVNALELDDSALYLCASSWGGVQRVYNEQFFGPGTRLTVL.

The table lists this clone with a few counts. The CDR3 DNA sequence: TGTGCCAGCAGGCCGAACACGGGACCCACCACAGATACGCAGTATTTT. Translating gives CASRPNTGPTTDTQYF. The chain employs TRBV27 and TRBJ2-3; D might be TRBD1 or TRBD2, each matching 5 bases. The V and J ends lost 6 bases and 2 bases respectively, with 18 bases between them. The CDR3 extends over 16 amino acids. Germline CDR1 reads MNHEY; CDR2 reads SMNVEV (reference sequence).

The V call is TRBV15, the J call TRBJ2-1; a possible D gene is TRBD2 (6 bases). The CDR3 covers 12 residues. Deletions cut 6 bases from V and 5 bases from J, with 8 bases between. Germline CDR1 reads LNHNV; CDR2 reads YYDKDF (reference sequence). The CDR3 region is CATRGGDNEQFF. The CDR3 DNA reads as TGTGCCACCAGGGGCGGGGACAATGAGCAGTTCTTC.

V gene TRBV7-2 combines with J gene TRBJ1-4; TRBD1 agrees at 9 bases. V shed 1 base and J 6 bases; nucleotides not matched to a gene: 0. The CDR3 is made up of 14 amino acids. CDR1 and CDR2 (germline): SGHTA, FQGNSA. The CDR3 DNA reads as TGTGCCAGCAGCTTAGACAGGGGGCATGAAAAACTGTTTTTT. It is translated as CASSLDRGHEKLFF.

This clone was observed a few times. The rearrangement uses TRBV5-1 and TRBJ1-1; tentative D call: TRBD1 (6 bases). The germline gives CDR1 SGHRS, CDR2 YFSETQ. Trimming left V 4 bases short and J 6 bases short, with 16 bases between. The CDR3 runs to 14 residues. CDR3 region: CASSPVVGAPEAFF. For the CDR3, the DNA is TGCGCCAGCAGCCCTGTTGTGGGGGCCCCTGAAGCTTTCTTT.

The count of this clone is one. The CDR3: CASKIYSNQNEKLFF. DNA for the CDR3: TGTGCCAGTAAGATCTACAGTAATCAGAATGAAAAACTGTTTTTT. V gene TRBV19 combines with J gene TRBJ1-4; no definite D call. The CDR3 loop spans 15 amino acids. Trimming removed 7 bases at V and 5 bases at J, with 17 bases between. Germline V CDR1 and CDR2: LNHDA, SQIVND (reference sequence).

CDR3 sequence (DNA): TGTGCCAGCTCTTCCGGACAGGGGGTTTCCTACGAGCAGTACTTC. It is translated as CASSSGQGVSYEQYF. The J gene is TRBJ2-7, the V gene TRBV18, with TRBD1 identical over 10 bases. V lost 6 bases, J lost 1 base, and 6 bases stayed unmatched. This CDR3 comprises 15 residues. Germline CDR1 KGHSH, CDR2 LQKENI.

The chain is built from TRBV9 and TRBJ2-1; perhaps TRBD2 as D (5 bases). Trimming stripped 0 bases from V and 8 bases from J, with 15 bases between. This CDR3 has 15 residues. The V gene's germline CDR1 is SGDLS and CDR2 YYNGEE. The CDR3 DNA reads TGTGCCAGCAGCGTAGTTAAGAAAGAGAGGGATGAGCAGTTCTTC. Translating it yields CASSVVKKERDEQFF.

Notes on this clone: Because the CDR3's place on the DNA is in doubt, the DNA is left out and the CDR3 is given as listed by TCRdb. The chain joins TRBV28 to TRBJ1-2; the listed D gene, TRBD1, was not tested against the DNA. The germline gives CDR1 MDHEN, CDR2 SYDVKM. Both ends counted, the CDR3 spans 15 residues. CDR3 loop: CASSSSAGANYGYTF.

This clone was picked up one time. The chain carries TRBV6-1 and TRBJ2-7, with TRBD2 matching over 10 bases. Germline assignment: CDR1 MNHNS and CDR2 SASEGT. CDR3 length equals 15 residues. V lost 7 bases, J lost 4 bases, and 10 bases stayed unmatched. The CDR3 bases are TGTGCCAGCACCCCCCCGGGACTAGCGAAATACGAGCAGTACTTC. The encoded protein is CASTPPGLAKYEQYF.